These 28 T cell receptor beta chains were all obtained from the same sample, sequenced in a study of molecular identifiers for immune sequencing clone quantification. From the PCR reads, TCRdb called clonotypes with MiXCR, one entry per CDR3 protein. The sample has fewer than 45,000 distinct CDR3 sequences; approximately 17% are singletons. Source material: naive CD8+ T cells from blood, with Jurkat cell RNA spiked in. Indicated subset: FACS-sorted CD8+CD4-CCR7+CD45RA+ naive T cells. The receptors here all came from a human donor in good health. Some libraries in this study had Jurkat cell RNA spiked in.

The genes are TRBV27 and TRBJ1-5; 8 bases match TRBD1. Germline V gene sequence: CDR1 MNHEY, CDR2 SMNVEV (reference sequence). The CDR3 is made up of 12 amino acids. Trimming took 8 bases from V and 7 from J; bases not matched to a gene: 4. This CDR3 reads CASGQGYQPQHF. CDR3 in DNA: TGTGCCAGCGGACAGGGTTACCAGCCCCAGCATTTT.

This clonotype showed up just a few times. The genes are TRBV6-5 and TRBJ2-5; D is unclear. Between the trimmed V and J ends, which lost 0 bases and 7 bases, there was a span of 21 bases. The CDR3 has 17 residues. CDR1 and CDR2 (germline): MNHEY, SVGAGI. In nucleotides, the CDR3 is TGTGCCAGCAGTTACTCGTTTACGGTGACTCCAAAAGGGACCCAGTACTTC. Amino acid sequence: CASSYSFTVTPKGTQYF.

The chain has TRBV4-3 and TRBJ2-7, with 8 bases matching TRBD1. The CDR3 has 14 residues. Germline values: CDR1 LGHNA, CDR2 YSLEER. V gave up 3 bases and J gave up 5 bases; unmatched junction bases: 6. CDR3 residues: CASSQDRALDEQYF. CDR3 nucleotide sequence: TGCGCCAGCAGCCAGGACAGGGCGTTGGACGAGCAGTACTTC.

Ten or more counts support this clonotype. This chain connects TRBV7-9 to TRBJ2-5; TRBD1 aligns across 8 bases. The trim removed 1 base at V and 5 bases at J, leaving 9 bases unmatched. The length of the CDR3 is 16 residues. Per germline, CDR1 SEHNR and CDR2 FQNEAQ (reference sequence). CDR3 sequence reads: CASSLGRGRLVETQYF. The CDR3 bases are TGTGCCAGCAGCTTAGGCAGGGGGCGCCTGGTGGAGACCCAGTACTTC.

This clonotype was seen ten or more times. The chain has TRBV7-8 and TRBJ1-1; D uncertain. Germline assignment: CDR1 SGHVS and CDR2 FQNEAQ. V was pared by 1 base and J by 0 bases, with 12 bases between. CDR3 length: 16 residues. CDR3 DNA sequence: TGTGCCAGCAGCTTAGAAGGCCAGAGGATGAACACTGAAGCTTTCTTT. Translation gives CASSLEGQRMNTEAFF.

This clonotype has ten or more counts. CDR3 nucleotides: TGTGCCAGCAGTTACCGGACTCTTAGCGGGAGCCCTGATGAGCAGTTCTTC. It translates to CASSYRTLSGSPDEQFF. V is TRBV6-2 or TRBV6-3 and J is TRBJ2-1; 9 bases are shared with TRBD2. The germline V gene encodes CDR1 MNHEY and CDR2 SVGEGT. The CDR3 contains 17 residues. With 2 bases clipped from V and 8 bases from J, the junction kept 13 bases outside the gene matches.

This clonotype showed up many times. The chain links TRBV4-1 to TRBJ2-2; 7 bases are a match to TRBD2. Germline V gives CDR1 MGHRA, CDR2 YSYEKL. V gave up 4 bases and J gave up 7 bases; unmatched junction bases: 12. CDR3 length: 16 residues. CDR3 sequence (DNA): TGCGCCAGCAGCCGCGATGCGTCTAGCGGATACGGGGAGCTGTTTTTT. This codes for CASSRDASSGYGELFF.

The chain uses TRBV24-1 and TRBJ1-2, with D possibly being TRBD1 (5 bases). The length of the CDR3 is 13 residues. The V and J ends lost 9 bases and 1 base respectively, with 11 bases between them. CDR1 is KGHDR, CDR2 SFDVKD, per germline. The CDR3 sequence is CATWDAFNYGYTF. CDR3 DNA: TGTGCCACCTGGGACGCCTTTAACTATGGCTACACCTTC.

This clonotype was found many times. CDR3 loop: CATSGTLSPDTQYF. Written as DNA, the CDR3 is TGTGCCACCAGTGGGACCCTTTCCCCAGATACGCAGTATTTT. The chain is built from TRBV24-1 and TRBJ2-3; the D is unclear. The V end lost 5 bases, the J end lost 4 bases, and 12 bases lay between the germline ends. This CDR3 comprises 14 residues. The V gene's germline CDR1 is KGHDR and CDR2 SFDVKD.

This clonotype came up a few times. This chain links TRBV10-3 with TRBJ2-1; D gene unclear. This CDR3 is built from 13 residues. Germline CDR1 and CDR2: ENHRY and SYGVKD. V dropped 4 bases and J dropped 4 bases, with 8 bases sitting between them. The CDR3 bases are TGTGCCATCAGTGTCAGGAGTTACAATGAGCAGTTCTTC. This encodes CAISVRSYNEQFF.

This clonotype was observed a few times. Being one base from a much bigger clone, this may be a read error. The chain employs TRBV7-3 and TRBJ2-1, with a tentative D call TRBD1 (7 bases). This CDR3 region has 14 residues. V was trimmed by 5 bases and J by 9 bases, leaving 17 bases between them. CDR1 SGHTA and CDR2 FQGTGA come from the germline V gene. The CDR3 here is CASSTHRQGGEQFF. DNA for the CDR3: TGTGCCAGCAGCACCCACCGACAGGGAGGTGAGCAGTTCTTC.

Worth noting for this clonotype: A read error is possible here, since a much larger clone lies one base away. The chain combines TRBV28 with TRBJ2-7, with TRBD1 matching 9 bases. The germline V gene encodes CDR1 MDHEN and CDR2 SYDVKM. This CDR3 spans 13 amino acids. CDR3 sequence: CAGRGQGWQEQYF. The CDR3 coding sequence is TGTGCCGGCAGGGGACAGGGTTGGCAGGAGCAGTACTTC.

This clonotype has at least ten counts. The chain recombines TRBV6-1 with TRBJ2-4; D is perhaps TRBD1 (5 bases). The germline V gene has CDR1 MNHNS and CDR2 SASEGT. CDR3 length: 12 amino acids. V gave up 9 bases and J gave up 5 bases, with 11 bases separating them. The DNA of the CDR3 is TGTGCCAGTTTCGGACACCAAAACATTCAGTACTTC. Encoded protein: CASFGHQNIQYF.

This clonotype is deemed medium-sized. This chain joins TRBV7-9 and TRBJ2-5; no clear D. Germline lookup yields CDR1 SEHNR and CDR2 FQNEAQ (reference sequence). The CDR3 runs 14 residues. The ends were cut back, 2 bases at V and 7 bases at J, with 14 bases in the middle. CDR3 DNA: TGTGCCAGCAGCTTATACGATATAAAGATGACCCAGTACTTC. Translated, it gives CASSLYDIKMTQYF. Complete variable domain (other parts from reference TRBV7-9 and TRBJ2-5): DTGVSQNPRHKITKRGQNVTFRCDPISEHNRLYWYRQTLGQGPEFLTYFQNEAQLEKSRLLSDRFSAERPKGSFSTLEIQRTEQGDSAMYLCASSLYDIKMTQYFGPGTRLLVL.

This clonotype was counted a few times. The chain carries TRBV6-5 and TRBJ2-2; 16 positions agree with TRBD2. CDR1 is MNHEY and CDR2 is SVGAGI in the germline V gene. The CDR3 totals 19 residues. V lost 2 bases and J lost 5; bases outside the gene matches: 8. CDR3 in DNA: TGTGCCAGCAGTTACCGGGGACTAGCGGGAGGGCCCTGGACCGGGGAGCTGTTTTTT. Translating it yields CASSYRGLAGGPWTGELFF.

About this clonotype itself: At one boundary the junction diverges from the germline segment, which might be a read error. V gene TRBV5-1 combines with J gene TRBJ1-2, with a weak D call TRBD1 (6 bases). Germline loops: CDR1 SGHRS, CDR2 YFSETQ. The CDR3 has 13 residues. The CDR3 here is CASSLGRGDDYAF. In DNA, the CDR3 is TGCGCCAGCAGCTTGGGCAGGGGCGATGACTACGCCTTC.

In its sample, this clonotype was seen a few times. The chain joins TRBV4-3 to TRBJ1-5; D not resolved. The CDR3 is 15 residues long. Per germline, CDR1 LGHNA and CDR2 YSLEER. V was shortened by 1 base and J by 4 bases, with 11 bases between the two germline ends. Here the CDR3 reads CASSQVDDGNQPQHF. The CDR3 nucleotides are TGCGCCAGCAGCCAAGTGGACGACGGGAATCAGCCCCAGCATTTT.

This clonotype was seen many times. The CDR3, as DNA: TGTGCTAGTGGTTCCGGGGGCGCAGAGACCCAGTACTTC. Translation: CASGSGGAETQYF. V and J are TRBV12-5 and TRBJ2-5, with D possibly called TRBD1 or TRBD2 (6 bases each). Per germline, CDR1 LGHNT and CDR2 FRNRAP. Trimming pared 4 bases from V and 4 bases from J, leaving 10 bases between. There are 13 residues in the CDR3.

This clonotype appeared many times. The gene calls are TRBV5-1 and TRBJ2-7, with D tentatively TRBD2 (6 bases). The CDR3 is 14 residues long. Between the trimmed V and J ends, which lost 4 bases and 3 bases, there was a span of 14 bases. The germline V gene has CDR1 SGHRS and CDR2 YFSETQ. CDR3 sequence: CASSAGSGSYEQYF. For the CDR3, the DNA is TGCGCCAGCAGCGCGGGGAGCGGTAGCTACGAGCAGTACTTC.

The chain couples TRBV4-2 to TRBJ2-7, with D uncertain. V lost 0 bases and J lost 9, with 21 bases in between. There are 16 residues in the CDR3. Germline loops: CDR1 LGHNA, CDR2 YNFKEQ. The CDR3 DNA reads as TGTGCCAGCAGCCAAGATTCGGTTAGCAGCCCTACGAGGCAGTACTTC. The encoded protein is CASSQDSVSSPTRQYF.

At least ten counts were recorded for this clonotype. This chain links TRBV29-1 with TRBJ2-1, with TRBD2 matching over 11 bases. After removal of 3 bases from V and 8 bases from J, the junction contained 6 bases not matched to a gene. This CDR3 contains 14 residues. Germline V gives CDR1 SQVTM, CDR2 ANQGSEA. The CDR3 spells CSVDSGRAVDEQFF. The CDR3 DNA sequence: TGCAGCGTTGATAGCGGGAGGGCCGTCGATGAGCAGTTCTTC.

Turning to this clonotype: The junction differs from germline at one of its ends, possibly a read error. The chain combines TRBV20-1 with TRBJ2-7, with 8 bases aligning to TRBD2. Germline CDR1 is DFQATT and CDR2 is SNEGSKA (reference sequence). This CDR3 has 15 residues. The chain's CDR3 is CRASKEREPFYEQYF. In DNA form, the CDR3 reads TGCAGGGCTAGTAAAGAGCGGGAGCCATTCTACGAGCAGTACTTC.

Concerning this clonotype itself: This may arise from a read error, as a much more abundant clone is one base away. The genes are TRBV27 and TRBJ2-7; perhaps TRBD2 as D (5 bases). Germline CDR1 MNHEY, CDR2 SMNVEV (reference sequence). The CDR3 covers 11 residues. The CDR3 DNA reads TGTGCCAACAGTAATCGGGGCGAGCAGTACTTC. This sequence encodes CANSNRGEQYF.

As to this clonotype: It may be a read error: a sequence one base away is much more abundant. This sequence joins TRBV27 and TRBJ2-3; 8 nucleotides match TRBD1. CDR3 size: 14 residues. The ends lost 5 bases at V and 3 bases at J; junction bases unmatched: 4. The germline gives CDR1 MNHEY, CDR2 SMNVEV (reference sequence). The CDR3 sequence: CASSHRTGTDTQYF. DNA of the CDR3: TGTGCCAGCAGTCACAGGACAGGGACAGATACGCAGTATTTT.

This clonotype has ten or more counts. V is TRBV7-6 and J is TRBJ2-7, with D possibly matching TRBD1 (6 bases). V lost 5 bases and J lost 4, with 18 bases in between. CDR1 and CDR2 from the germline V gene are SGHVS and FNYEAQ. The CDR3 runs to 15 residues. In nucleotides, the CDR3 is TGTGCCAGCAGCCTTAGACAGGTCCTTGGGTACGAGCAGTACTTC. Amino acids: CASSLRQVLGYEQYF.

The chain has TRBV7-3 and TRBJ2-1; 8 nucleotides agree with TRBD2. V lost 5 bases to trimming and J lost 9 bases; unmatched junction nucleotides: 15. Per the germline V gene, CDR1 is SGHTA and CDR2 is FQGTGA. The CDR3 contains 16 residues. The CDR3 region has the DNA TGTGCCAGCAGCCCCCTCCCCGAAGGCCGGGAGGGTGAGCAGTTCTTC. As protein: CASSPLPEGREGEQFF.

As to this clonotype: A junction boundary mismatches the germline segment, possibly from a read error. The V gene is TRBV4-3, the J gene TRBJ2-1; a possible D gene is TRBD1 (6 bases). The CDR3 has 14 amino acids. The germline gives CDR1 LGHNA, CDR2 YSLEER. DNA of the CDR3: TGCGCCAGCTCCGACAGGAGCTCCTACAGTGAGCAGTTCTTC. Its protein is CASSDRSSYSEQFF.

Only a few counts were recorded for this clonotype. V and J are TRBV6-6 and TRBJ2-7; D is undetermined. The CDR3 has 12 amino acids. Trimming pared 4 bases from V and 4 bases from J, leaving 8 bases between. Germline CDR1 MNHNY, CDR2 SVGAGI (reference sequence). CDR3 sequence (DNA): TGTGCCAGCAGTTCCCCTAGGTACGAGCAGTACTTC. This translates into CASSSPRYEQYF.